This T cell receptor (beta chain) is drawn from a study of vaccination effects on CD4 cells after COVID-19. Whole-study findings and limits: Healthy vaccinees had only 1 of 255 vaccine-induced clones cross-react with common cold coronaviruses.

CDR3 length: 16 residues. CDR1 is LGHNA and CDR2 is YSLEER in the germline V gene. Trimming left V 0 bases short and J 4 bases short, with 12 bases between. As for this clone: Its antigen is unknown.

Produced via immunoSEQ multiplex PCR; TCRdb's table is partial and in-frame only. The data show 60,000 to 70,000 clones, 80% to 90% seen once. Prior to sequencing, the ViraFEST assay stimulated PBMC with viral peptide pools, which expanded the antigen-specific CD4+ T cells. The culture ran for roughly ten days before CD4+ T cells were isolated. Nucleocapsid antibody tests were negative, and the vaccine recipients had no prior SARS-CoV-2 infection. J is TRBJ1-4 and V is TRBV4-3, with a possible D match to TRBD1 (6 bases). Sequenced here: CD4+ T cells from PBMCs cultured with HCoV-229E spike peptides, sampled before COVID-19 vaccination. The receptor comes from a human donor who received a COVID-19 vaccine. The DNA for the CDR3 is TGCGCCAGCAGCCAAGATCAAGGCAGGGGTAATGAAAAACTGTTTTTT. Residues: CASSQDQGRGNEKLFF.